This T cell receptor beta chain was observed in a study of blood T cells in healthy people across ages. Primers used in a second PCR of about 6 to 11 cycles were a sample-barcoded 5' primer and a J-beta primer mix. TCRdb processed the 5' RACE reads anew with MiXCR; each CDR3 protein has one entry. The profile shows about 2 million distinct CDR3 sequences, 49% of them singletons. CDR3 length: 17 residues. The germline CDR1 and CDR2 sequences are MDHEN and SYDVKM. V lost 3 bases and J lost 3, with 19 bases in between. The receptor's source is a woman in her forties in good health. The V call is TRBV28, the J call TRBJ2-3, with D perhaps TRBD2 (5 bases). Source material: blood. CDR3 in amino acids: CASSFPRSAGSTDTQYF. CDR3 nucleotide sequence: TGTGCCAGCAGTTTCCCCCGGAGCGCGGGTAGTACAGATACGCAGTATTTT.